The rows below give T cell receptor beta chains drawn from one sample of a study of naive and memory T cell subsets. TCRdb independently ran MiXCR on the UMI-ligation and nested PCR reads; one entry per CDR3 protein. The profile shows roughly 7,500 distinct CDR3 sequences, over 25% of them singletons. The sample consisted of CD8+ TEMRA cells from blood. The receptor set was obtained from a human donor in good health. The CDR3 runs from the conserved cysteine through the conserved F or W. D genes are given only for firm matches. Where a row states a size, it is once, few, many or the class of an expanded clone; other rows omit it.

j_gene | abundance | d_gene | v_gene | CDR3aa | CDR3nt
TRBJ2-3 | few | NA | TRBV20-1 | CSASFIGEDTQYF | TGCAGTGCTAGTTTCATAGGGGAGGATACGCAGTATTTT
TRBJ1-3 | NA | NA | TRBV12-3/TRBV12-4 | CAVSQGVPGNTIYF | TGTGCCGTTTCACAGGGTGTCCCTGGAAACACCATATATTTT
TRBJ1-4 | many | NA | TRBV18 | CASSPQGYYEKLFF | TGTGCCAGCTCACCACAGGGCTATTATGAAAAACTGTTTTTT
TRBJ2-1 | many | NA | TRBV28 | CASSFRVEHNEQFF | TGTGCCAGCAGTTTCCGGGTCGAACACAATGAGCAGTTCTTC
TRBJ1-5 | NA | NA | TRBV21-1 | CASTNQTDNQPQHF | TGTGCCAGCACCAACCAGACAGATAATCAGCCCCAGCATTTT
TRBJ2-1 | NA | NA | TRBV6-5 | CASSPLAYNEQFF | TGTGCCAGCAGTCCTCTAGCTTACAATGAGCAGTTCTTC
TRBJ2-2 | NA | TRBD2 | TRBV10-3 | CAISQTGTSEGTGELFF | TGTGCCATCAGTCAGACCGGGACTAGCGAAGGAACCGGGGAGCTGTTTTTT
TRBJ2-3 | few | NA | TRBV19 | CASSMGRSTDTQYF | TGTGCCAGTAGTATGGGGCGGAGCACAGATACGCAGTATTTT
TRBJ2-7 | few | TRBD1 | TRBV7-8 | CASSLDRGTYEQYF | TGTGCCAGCAGCTTGGACAGGGGGACCTACGAGCAGTACTTC
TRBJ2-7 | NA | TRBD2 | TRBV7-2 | CASSSVSKREWYEQYF | TGTGCCAGCAGCTCTGTCTCCAAGCGGGAGTGGTACGAGCAGTACTTC
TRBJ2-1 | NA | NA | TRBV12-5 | CASVPPGAGVDEQFF | TGTGCTAGTGTCCCCCCGGGTGCCGGGGTAGATGAGCAGTTCTTC
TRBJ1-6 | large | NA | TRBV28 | CATGESSYNSPLHF | TGTGCCACAGGGGAGAGCTCCTATAATTCACCCCTCCACTTT
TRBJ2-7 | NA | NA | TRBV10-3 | CAISESRPSPYEQYF | TGTGCCATCAGTGAGTCACGACCGTCCCCCTACGAGCAGTACTTC
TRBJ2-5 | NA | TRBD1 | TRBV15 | CATSKRTGSETQYF | TGTGCCACCAGCAAAAGGACAGGCTCAGAGACCCAGTACTTC
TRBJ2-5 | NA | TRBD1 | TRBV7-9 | CASSLGGSIQETQYF | TGTGCCAGCAGCCTAGGGGGCTCAATCCAAGAGACCCAGTACTTC
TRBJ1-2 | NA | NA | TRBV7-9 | CASSFLDGYTF | TGTGCCAGCAGCTTTCTGGACGGCTACACCTTC
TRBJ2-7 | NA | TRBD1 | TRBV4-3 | CASSPEGQGGRYEQYF | TGCGCCAGCAGCCCTGAAGGACAGGGGGGTAGATACGAGCAGTACTTC
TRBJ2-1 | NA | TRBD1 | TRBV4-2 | CASSQAGTDYNEQFF | TGTGCCAGCAGCCAAGCCGGGACAGATTACAATGAGCAGTTCTTC
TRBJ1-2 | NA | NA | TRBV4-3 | CASSLGGSSTSYGYTF | TGCGCCAGCAGCTTAGGGGGGAGCTCCACCAGCTATGGCTACACCTTC
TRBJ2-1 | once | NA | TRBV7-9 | CASSIDREQFF | TGTGCCAGCAGCATCGACCGGGAGCAGTTCTTC
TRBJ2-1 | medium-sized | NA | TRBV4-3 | CASSHLADSGNEQFF | TGCGCCAGCAGCCATCTGGCGGATAGCGGCAATGAGCAGTTCTTC
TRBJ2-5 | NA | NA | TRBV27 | CASSKYTGPPGETQYF | TGTGCCAGCAGCAAATATACCGGGCCCCCAGGAGAGACCCAGTACTTC
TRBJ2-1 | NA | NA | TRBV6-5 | CASSWGPYNEQFF | TGTGCCAGCAGTTGGGGACCCTACAATGAGCAGTTCTTC
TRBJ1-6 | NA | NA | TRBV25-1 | CASGYSPLHF | TGTGCCAGCGGCTATTCACCCCTCCACTTT
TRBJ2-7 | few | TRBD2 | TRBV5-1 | CASSLSWRGGFDYEQYF | TGCGCCAGCAGCTTGAGTTGGCGGGGGGGATTTGATTACGAGCAGTACTTC
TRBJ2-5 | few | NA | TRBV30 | CAWSVVGGWETQYF | TGTGCCTGGAGTGTGGTGGGGGGCTGGGAGACCCAGTACTTC
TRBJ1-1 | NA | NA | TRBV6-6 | CASSPHPWANTEAFF | TGTGCCAGCAGTCCACACCCCTGGGCGAACACTGAAGCTTTCTTT
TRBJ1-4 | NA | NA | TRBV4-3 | CASSHEGPPSMKGLFF | TGCGCCAGCAGCCATGAGGGGCCACCTTCAATGAAGGGACTGTTTTTT
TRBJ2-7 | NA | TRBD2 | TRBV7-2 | CASSPPYEREYSYEQYF | TGTGCCAGCAGCCCACCCTACGAGCGGGAGTATTCCTACGAGCAGTACTTC
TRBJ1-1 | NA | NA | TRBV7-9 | CASSSFRGGEAFF | TGTGCCAGCAGCTCATTCCGGGGGGGTGAAGCTTTCTTT
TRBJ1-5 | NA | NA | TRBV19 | CASSTTEYSNQPQHF | TGTGCCAGTAGTACGACAGAGTATAGCAATCAGCCCCAGCATTTT
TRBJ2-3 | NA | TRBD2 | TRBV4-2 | CASSPGTSGPSTDTQYF | TGTGCCAGCAGCCCAGGGACTAGCGGCCCTAGCACAGATACGCAGTATTTT
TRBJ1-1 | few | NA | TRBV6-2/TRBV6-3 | CASETVDGPRAEAFF | TGTGCCAGTGAAACCGTTGATGGACCCCGGGCTGAAGCTTTCTTT
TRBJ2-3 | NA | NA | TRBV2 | CAAAVRLSTDTQYF | TGTGCCGCCGCGGTCAGACTTAGCACAGATACGCAGTATTTT
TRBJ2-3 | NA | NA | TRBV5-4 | CASSLETDTQYF | TGTGCCAGCAGCTTGGAGACAGATACGCAGTATTTT
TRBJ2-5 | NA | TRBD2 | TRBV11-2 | CASSFGQGAWGLAGEGETQYF | TGTGCCAGCAGCTTCGGACAGGGGGCCTGGGGACTAGCGGGGGAGGGAGAGACCCAGTACTTC
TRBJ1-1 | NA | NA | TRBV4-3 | CASSQTGALEAFF | TGTGCCAGCAGCCAGACCGGTGCGCTTGAAGCTTTCTTT
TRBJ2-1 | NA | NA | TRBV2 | CASRARTHEQFF | TGTGCCAGCAGGGCTAGGACCCATGAGCAGTTCTTC
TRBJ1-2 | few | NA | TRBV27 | CASRPSGQANYGYTF | TGTGCCAGCAGACCCTCAGGACAAGCCAACTATGGCTACACCTTC
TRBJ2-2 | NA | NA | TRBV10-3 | CAISPTANTGELFF | TGTGCCATCAGCCCCACTGCGAACACCGGGGAGCTGTTTTTT
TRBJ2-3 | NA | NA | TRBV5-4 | CASSPIQMGTDTQYF | TGTGCCAGCAGCCCAATACAGATGGGCACAGATACGCAGTATTTT
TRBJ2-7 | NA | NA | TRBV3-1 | CASRRTGYSYEQYF | TGTGCCAGCAGACGAACAGGATACTCCTACGAGCAGTACTTC
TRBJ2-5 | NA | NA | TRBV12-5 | CASAYTRETQYF | TGTGCTAGTGCCTACACCCGGGAGACCCAGTACTTC
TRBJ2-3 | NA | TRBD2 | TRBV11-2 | CASSLVTSGGNTDTQYF | TGTGCCAGCAGCTTAGTAACTAGCGGGGGAAACACAGATACGCAGTATTTT
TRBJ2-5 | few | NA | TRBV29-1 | CSVERETQYF | TGCAGCGTTGAACGAGAGACCCAGTACTTC
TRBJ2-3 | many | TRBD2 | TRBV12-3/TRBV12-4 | CASTGLAGGPGDTQYF | TGTGCCAGCACCGGACTAGCGGGGGGGCCGGGAGATACGCAGTATTTT
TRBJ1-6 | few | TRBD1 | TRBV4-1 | CASSPLLDRDYNSPLHF | TGCGCCAGCAGCCCACTTCTCGACAGGGACTATAATTCACCCCTCCACTTT
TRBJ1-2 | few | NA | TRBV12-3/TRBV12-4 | CASTLGAGSGYTF | TGTGCCAGCACCTTAGGTGCAGGTAGTGGCTACACCTTC
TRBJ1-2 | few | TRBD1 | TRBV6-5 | CASSYHRTGTGMYGYTF | TGTGCCAGCAGTTATCACCGGACCGGGACAGGGATGTATGGCTACACCTTC
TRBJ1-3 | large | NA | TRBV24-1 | CATSAGSSGNTIYF | TGTGCCACCAGTGCTGGGAGCTCTGGAAACACCATATATTTT
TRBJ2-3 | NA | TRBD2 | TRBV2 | CATTGGTSSTDTQYF | TGTGCCACCACGGGGGGGACTTCTAGCACAGATACGCAGTATTTT
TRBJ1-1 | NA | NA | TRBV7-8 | CASSLVEVEAFF | TGTGCCAGCAGCTTAGTAGAGGTTGAAGCTTTTTTT
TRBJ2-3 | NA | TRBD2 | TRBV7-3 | CASSLKPHLAAGADTQYF | TGTGCCAGCAGCTTAAAGCCCCACCTAGCCGCGGGGGCAGATACGCAGTATTTT
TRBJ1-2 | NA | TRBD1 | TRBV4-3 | CASSPPRAGGPYGYTF | TGCGCCAGCAGCCCCCCCCGGGCAGGGGGCCCGTACGGCTACACCTTC